Detailed here is one TCR beta chain. The antigen remains unidentified. The sample belongs to a study of shared clonotypes between healthy human individuals. Study results and caveats: Shared across a handful of donors were around 5% of the naive CD4 clonotypes.

TCRdb's copy holds only in-frame clones and misses some; the assay was immunoSEQ multiplex PCR. The sample shows 2 million to 2.5 million clones, approximately 96% of them seen only once. The source of this sequence is a man aged 18 to 29 in good health. The sample taken for sequencing was naive CD4+ T cells sorted from blood. Subset indicated: CD45RA+ positively selected.

The CDR3 loop reads CASSSTGASQPQHF. For the CDR3, the DNA is TGTGCCAGTAGCTCGACAGGGGCTAGTCAGCCCCAGCATTTT. This chain links TRBV19 with TRBJ1-5, with 8 bases identical to TRBD1. This CDR3 is built from 14 residues. Germline lookup yields CDR1 LNHDA and CDR2 SQIVND (reference sequence). V lost 6 bases and J lost 6; bases outside the gene matches: 7.